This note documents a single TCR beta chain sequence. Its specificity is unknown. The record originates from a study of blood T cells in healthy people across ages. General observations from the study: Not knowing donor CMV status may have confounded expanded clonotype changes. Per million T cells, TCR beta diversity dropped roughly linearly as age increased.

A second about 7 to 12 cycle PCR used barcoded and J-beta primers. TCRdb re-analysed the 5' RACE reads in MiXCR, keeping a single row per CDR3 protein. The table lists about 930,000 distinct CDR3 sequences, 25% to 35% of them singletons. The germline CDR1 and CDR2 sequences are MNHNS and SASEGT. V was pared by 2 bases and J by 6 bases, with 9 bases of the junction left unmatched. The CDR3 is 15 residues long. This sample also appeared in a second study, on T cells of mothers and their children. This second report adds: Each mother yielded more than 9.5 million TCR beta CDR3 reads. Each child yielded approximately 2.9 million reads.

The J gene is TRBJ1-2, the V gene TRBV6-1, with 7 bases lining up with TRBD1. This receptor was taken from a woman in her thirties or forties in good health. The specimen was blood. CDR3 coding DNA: TGTGCCAGCAGTGAAAACTACAGGGGTGAAAATGGCTACACCTTC. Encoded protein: CASSENYRGENGYTF.